Sequencing of this T cell receptor beta chain was carried out in a study of cytomegalovirus exposure and HLA in healthy donors. Trimming removed 6 bases from V and 3 bases from J, with 17 bases in between. The CDR3 consists of 15 residues. The germline CDR1 and CDR2 sequences are MNHEY and SVGAGI. As to this clone: The antigen remains unidentified.

Study conclusions and caveats: When analyzed later, the rates of TCR association showed variation by HLA locus, with DRB1 the most and HLA-C the fewest.

Primers included in the PCR were 60 Vbeta and 13 Jbeta primers. Assay: immunoSEQ multiplex PCR; the TCRdb copy retains only in-frame clones and omits some. The sample lists 200,000 or so clones; under 90% were seen once. Sequences were obtained from PBMCs. V usage is TRBV6-5 and J usage is TRBJ2-5; D perhaps matches TRBD1 (8 bases). This sequence originates from a boy under 10 years old in good health and CMV-seronegative. CDR3 coding DNA: TGTGCCAGCAGCCGCGGACAGGGAGGGAAAGAGACCCAGTACTTC. Its protein product is CASSRGQGGKETQYF.